Each of the 9 T cell receptor beta chains below was sequenced from the same sample in a study of blood T cell repertoires in COVID-19. The assay was immunoSEQ multiplex PCR, and TCRdb's table has in-frame clones only and misses some. The sample holds a few hundred thousand clones; 80% to 90% are singletons and the top ten take around 2.2%. The sequenced sample consisted of PBMCs or T cells enriched from blood (not recorded which). These TCRs come from a man aged 25-40 years who had recovered from COVID-19.

The gene calls are TRBV4-1 and TRBJ2-7; maybe TRBD2 (6 bases). Trimming removed 0 bases from V and 3 bases from J, with 15 bases in between. This CDR3 is 16 amino acids long. Germline loops: CDR1 MGHRA, CDR2 YSYEKL. In DNA, the CDR3 is TGCGCCAGCAGCCAAGATCAGCCAGCGGGCTACTACGAGCAGTACTTC. As protein: CASSQDQPAGYYEQYF.

The chain combines TRBV25-1 with TRBJ1-3; a possible D gene is TRBD1 (5 bases). V lost 5 bases and J 6 bases, leaving 11 bases between the germline ends. The CDR3 totals 13 residues. From germline, CDR1 is MGHDK and CDR2 SYGVNS. CDR3 sequence (DNA): TGTGCCAGCAGTCCGGATGGGGCAAACACCATATATTTT. Protein product: CASSPDGANTIYF.

This clone was found once. The chain employs TRBV5-1 and TRBJ2-5, with a weak D call TRBD1 (5 bases). Germline V gene sequence: CDR1 SGHRS, CDR2 YFSETQ. This CDR3 comprises 15 residues. Trimming took 0 bases from V and 0 from J, leaving 9 bases between them. As DNA, the CDR3 is TGCGCCAGCAGCTTGGCCCGACAGAACCAAGAGACCCAGTACTTC. Its protein is CASSLARQNQETQYF. Full variable domain (remainder filled in from reference TRBV5-1 and TRBJ2-5): KAGVTQTPRYLIKTRGQQVTLSCSPISGHRSVSWYQQTPGQGLQFLFEYFSETQRNKGNFPGRFSGRQFSNSRSEMNVSTLELGDSALYLCASSLARQNQETQYFGPGTRLLVL.

The chain combines TRBV9 with TRBJ1-2; 8 nucleotides match TRBD1. The CDR3 has 14 amino acids. Trimming at V came to 3 bases and at J to 5 bases, leaving 6 bases not matched to a gene. Looked up from germline, CDR1 is SGDLS and CDR2 is YYNGEE. CDR3: CASSAEQGVYGYTF. CDR3 coding DNA: TGTGCCAGCAGCGCCGAACAGGGGGTTTATGGCTACACCTTC.

The rearrangement uses TRBV7-9 and TRBJ2-1; D unresolved. This CDR3 comprises 14 residues. Germline CDR1 reads SEHNR; CDR2 reads FQNEAQ (reference sequence). V dropped 5 bases and J dropped 8 bases, with 16 bases sitting between them. The CDR3 spells CASSIVVAVDEQFF. The CDR3 nucleotides read TGTGCCAGCAGCATCGTTGTGGCAGTTGATGAGCAGTTCTTC. Complete variable domain (other parts from reference TRBV7-9 and TRBJ2-1): DTGVSQNPRHKITKRGQNVTFRCDPISEHNRLYWYRQTLGQGPEFLTYFQNEAQLEKSRLLSDRFSAERPKGSFSTLEIQRTEQGDSAMYLCASSIVVAVDEQFFGPGTRLTVL.

V and J are TRBV6-5 and TRBJ2-4, with a weak D call TRBD2 (6 bases). CDR1 and CDR2 from the germline V gene are MNHEY and SVGAGI. This CDR3 is 14 amino acids long. Deletions cut 6 bases from V and 7 bases from J, with 16 bases between. The CDR3: CASRPGGRKNIQYF. DNA for the CDR3: TGTGCCAGCAGGCCTGGGGGGAGGAAGAACATTCAGTACTTC.

The CDR3 coding sequence is TGTGCCAGCAGCTTGACTGGGCAGGTCAATGAGCAGTTCTTC. Amino acid sequence: CASSLTGQVNEQFF. The chain uses TRBV5-4 and TRBJ2-1; unclear D gene. V lost 1 base, J lost 6 bases, and 11 bases lay in between. Germline CDR1 reads SGHNT; CDR2 reads YYREEE (reference sequence). There are 14 residues in the CDR3.

In DNA form, the CDR3 reads TGTGCCAGCAGTGAATTCGGGACAGGGAACACCGGGGAGCTGTTTTTT. Its translation is CASSEFGTGNTGELFF. The V gene is TRBV2, the J gene TRBJ2-2; TRBD1 agrees at 8 bases. The CDR3 totals 16 residues. Trimming at V came to 2 bases and at J to 1 base, leaving 3 bases not matched to a gene. From germline, CDR1 is SNHLY and CDR2 FYNNEI.

The chain is built from TRBV19 and TRBJ2-5, with 12 positions matching TRBD2. Germline CDR1 and CDR2: LNHDA and SQIVND (reference sequence). V lost 6 bases, J lost 5 bases, and 7 bases stayed unmatched. The CDR3 has 15 amino acids. The CDR3 loop reads CASRPSGGEFETQYF. The CDR3 DNA is TGTGCCAGTAGACCTAGCGGGGGGGAGTTTGAGACCCAGTACTTC.